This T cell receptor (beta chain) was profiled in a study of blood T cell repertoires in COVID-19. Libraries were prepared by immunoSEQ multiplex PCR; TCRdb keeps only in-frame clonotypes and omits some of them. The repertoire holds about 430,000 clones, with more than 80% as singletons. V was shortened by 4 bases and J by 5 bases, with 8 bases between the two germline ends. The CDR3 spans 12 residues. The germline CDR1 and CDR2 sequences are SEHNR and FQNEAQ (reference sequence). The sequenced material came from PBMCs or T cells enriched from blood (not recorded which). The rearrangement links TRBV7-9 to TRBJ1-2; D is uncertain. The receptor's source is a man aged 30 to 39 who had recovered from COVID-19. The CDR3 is CASSSAMYGYTF. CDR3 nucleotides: TGTGCCAGCAGCTCAGCTATGTATGGCTACACCTTC.